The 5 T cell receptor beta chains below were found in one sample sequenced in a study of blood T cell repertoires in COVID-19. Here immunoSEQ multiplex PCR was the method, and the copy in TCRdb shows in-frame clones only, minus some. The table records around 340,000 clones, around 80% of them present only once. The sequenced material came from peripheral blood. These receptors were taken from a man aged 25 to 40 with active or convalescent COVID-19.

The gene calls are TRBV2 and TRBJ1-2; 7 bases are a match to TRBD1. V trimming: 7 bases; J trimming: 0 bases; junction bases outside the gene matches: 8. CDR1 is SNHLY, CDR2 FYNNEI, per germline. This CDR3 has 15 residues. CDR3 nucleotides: TGTGCCAGCACTAAGGACAGGAGCTCTAACTATGGCTACACCTTC. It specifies CASTKDRSSNYGYTF.

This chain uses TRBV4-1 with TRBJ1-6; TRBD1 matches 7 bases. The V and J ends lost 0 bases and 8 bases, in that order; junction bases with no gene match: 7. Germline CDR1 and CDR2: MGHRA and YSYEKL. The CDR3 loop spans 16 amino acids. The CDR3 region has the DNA TGCGCCAGCAGCCAAGAGGGCAGGGGGTCGTATTCACCCCTCCACTTT. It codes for CASSQEGRGSYSPLHF.

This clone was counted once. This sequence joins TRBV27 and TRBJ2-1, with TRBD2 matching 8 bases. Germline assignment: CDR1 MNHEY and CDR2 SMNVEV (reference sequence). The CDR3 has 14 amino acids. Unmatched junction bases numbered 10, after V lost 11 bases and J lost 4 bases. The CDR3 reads CASRPGLVYNEQFF. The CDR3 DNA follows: TGTGCCTCCAGGCCGGGACTAGTATACAATGAGCAGTTCTTC.

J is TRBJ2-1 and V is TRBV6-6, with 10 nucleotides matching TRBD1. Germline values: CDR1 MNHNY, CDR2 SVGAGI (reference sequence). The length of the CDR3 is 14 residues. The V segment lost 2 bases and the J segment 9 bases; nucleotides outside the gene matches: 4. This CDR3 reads CASSYADRGGEQFF. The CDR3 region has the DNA TGTGCCAGCAGTTACGCGGACAGGGGGGGTGAGCAGTTCTTC.

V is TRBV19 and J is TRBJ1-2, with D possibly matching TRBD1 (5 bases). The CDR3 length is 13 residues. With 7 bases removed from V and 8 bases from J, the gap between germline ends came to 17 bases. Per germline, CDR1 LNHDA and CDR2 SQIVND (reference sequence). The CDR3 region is CASTQGPPWGYTF. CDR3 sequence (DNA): TGTGCCAGTACTCAGGGCCCCCCTTGGGGCTACACCTTC.